This entry is about one T cell receptor (beta chain). This entry belongs to a study of blood T cell repertoires in COVID-19. Overall study: Collection of acute and convalescent COVID-19 samples took place in the United States, Italy and Spain. T cells, B-cell-depleted T cells, or PBMCs provided the cDNA or gDNA that served as material.

Looked up from germline, CDR1 is KGHDR and CDR2 is SFDVKD. The length of the CDR3 is 14 residues. The trim removed 5 bases at V and 7 bases at J, leaving 5 bases unmatched. As processed by the authors: Nucleated cell counts were estimated from reference gene primer amplification. The assay was immunoSEQ multiplex PCR, and TCRdb's table has in-frame clones only and misses some. V and J calls and clone size are those listed in that table; D and trimming were worked out from the DNA. The profile shows about 160,000 clones, 90% of them singletons. The specimen was peripheral blood. The V and J genes are TRBV24-1 and TRBJ2-1; 9 bases align to TRBD1. This receptor was identified in a man between 60 and 75 years old with active or convalescent COVID-19. The CDR3 is CATSGKTGGNEQFF. CDR3 nucleotide sequence: TGTGCCACCAGTGGTAAGACAGGGGGGAATGAGCAGTTCTTC.